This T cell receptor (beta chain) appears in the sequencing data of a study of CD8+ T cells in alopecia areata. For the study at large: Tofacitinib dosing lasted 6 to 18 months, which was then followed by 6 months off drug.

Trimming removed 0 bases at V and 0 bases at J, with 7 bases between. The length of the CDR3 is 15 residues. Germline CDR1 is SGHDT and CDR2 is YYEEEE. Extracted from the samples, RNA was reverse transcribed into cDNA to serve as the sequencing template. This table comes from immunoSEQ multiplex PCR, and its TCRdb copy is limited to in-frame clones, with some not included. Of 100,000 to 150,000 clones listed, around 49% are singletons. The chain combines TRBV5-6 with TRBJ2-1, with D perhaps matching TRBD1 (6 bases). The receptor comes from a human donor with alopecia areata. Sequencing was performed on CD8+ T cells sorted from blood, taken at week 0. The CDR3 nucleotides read TGTGCCAGCAGCTTGGGAGGGGGCTCCTACAATGAGCAGTTCTTC. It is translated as CASSLGGGSYNEQFF.